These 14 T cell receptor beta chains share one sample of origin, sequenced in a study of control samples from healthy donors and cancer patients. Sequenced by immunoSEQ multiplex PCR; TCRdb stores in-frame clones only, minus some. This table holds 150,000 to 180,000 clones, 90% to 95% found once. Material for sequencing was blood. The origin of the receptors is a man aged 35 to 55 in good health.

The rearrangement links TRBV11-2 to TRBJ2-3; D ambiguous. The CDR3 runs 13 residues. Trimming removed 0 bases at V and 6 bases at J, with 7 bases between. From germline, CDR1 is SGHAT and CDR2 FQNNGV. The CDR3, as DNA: TGTGCCAGCAGCTTAGAGGGGAAGGATACGCAGTATTTT. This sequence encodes CASSLEGKDTQYF.

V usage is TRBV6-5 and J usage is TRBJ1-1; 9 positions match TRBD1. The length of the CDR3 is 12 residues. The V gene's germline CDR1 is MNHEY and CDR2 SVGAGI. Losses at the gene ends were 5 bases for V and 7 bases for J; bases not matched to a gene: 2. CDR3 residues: CASSKGQGEAFF. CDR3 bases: TGTGCCAGCAGTAAGGGACAGGGTGAAGCTTTCTTT.

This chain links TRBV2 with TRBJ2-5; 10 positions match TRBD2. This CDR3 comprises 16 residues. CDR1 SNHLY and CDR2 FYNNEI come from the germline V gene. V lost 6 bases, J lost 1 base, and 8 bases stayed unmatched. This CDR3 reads CASSPRVAGGQETQYF. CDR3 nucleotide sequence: TGTGCCAGCAGCCCTCGGGTAGCGGGGGGCCAAGAGACCCAGTACTTC.

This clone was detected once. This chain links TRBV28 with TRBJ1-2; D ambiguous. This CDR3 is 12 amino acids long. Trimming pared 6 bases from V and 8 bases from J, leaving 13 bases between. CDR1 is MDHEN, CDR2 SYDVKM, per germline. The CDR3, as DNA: TGTGCCAGCAGCCCCAACACCTGGGGCTACACCTTC. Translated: CASSPNTWGYTF.

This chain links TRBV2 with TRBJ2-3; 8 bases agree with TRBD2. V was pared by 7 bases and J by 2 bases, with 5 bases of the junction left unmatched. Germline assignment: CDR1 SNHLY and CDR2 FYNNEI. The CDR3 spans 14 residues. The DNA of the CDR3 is TGTGCCAGCATGCGGCGGGGGGTCACAGATACGCAGTATTTT. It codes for CASMRRGVTDTQYF.

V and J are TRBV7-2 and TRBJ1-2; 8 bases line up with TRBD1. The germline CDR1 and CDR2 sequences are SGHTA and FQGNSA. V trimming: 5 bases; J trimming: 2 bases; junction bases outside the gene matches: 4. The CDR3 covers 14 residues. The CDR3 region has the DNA TGTGCCAGCAGCCCCTGGACAGGGAACTATGGCTACACCTTC. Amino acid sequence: CASSPWTGNYGYTF.

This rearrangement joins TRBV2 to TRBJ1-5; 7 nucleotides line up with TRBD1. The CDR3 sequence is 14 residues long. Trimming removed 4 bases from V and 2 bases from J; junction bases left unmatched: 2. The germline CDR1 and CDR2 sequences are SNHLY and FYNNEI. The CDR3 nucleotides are TGTGCCAGCAGTGCGGGACAGCGCAATCAGCCCCAGCATTTT. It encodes CASSAGQRNQPQHF.

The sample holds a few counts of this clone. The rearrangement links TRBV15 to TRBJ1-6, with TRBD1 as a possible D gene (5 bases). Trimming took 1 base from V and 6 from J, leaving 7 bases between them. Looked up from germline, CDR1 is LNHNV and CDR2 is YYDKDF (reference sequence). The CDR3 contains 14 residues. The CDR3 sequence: CATSRAQGNSPLHF. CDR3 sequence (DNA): TGTGCCACCAGCAGAGCCCAGGGTAATTCACCCCTCCACTTT.

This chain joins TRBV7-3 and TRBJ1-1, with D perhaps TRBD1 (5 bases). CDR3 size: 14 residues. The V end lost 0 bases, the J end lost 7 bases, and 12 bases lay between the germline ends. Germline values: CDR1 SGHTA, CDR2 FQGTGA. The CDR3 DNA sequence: TGTGCCAGCAGCTTAACGGGGGGTAGAGATGAAGCTTTCTTT. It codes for CASSLTGGRDEAFF.

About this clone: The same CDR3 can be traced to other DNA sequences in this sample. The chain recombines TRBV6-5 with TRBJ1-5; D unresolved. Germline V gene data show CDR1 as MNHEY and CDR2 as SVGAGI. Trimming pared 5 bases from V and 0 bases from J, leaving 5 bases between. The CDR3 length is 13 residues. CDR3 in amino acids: CASSRDSNQPQHF. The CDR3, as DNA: TGTGCCAGCAGTAGGGATAGCAATCAGCCCCAGCATTTT.

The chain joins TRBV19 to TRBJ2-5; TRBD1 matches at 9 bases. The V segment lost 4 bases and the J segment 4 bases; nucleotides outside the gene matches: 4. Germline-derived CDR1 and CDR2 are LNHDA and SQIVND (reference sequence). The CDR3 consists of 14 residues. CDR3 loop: CASSTDRGLETQYF. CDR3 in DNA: TGTGCCAGTAGTACAGACAGGGGGTTAGAGACCCAGTACTTC.

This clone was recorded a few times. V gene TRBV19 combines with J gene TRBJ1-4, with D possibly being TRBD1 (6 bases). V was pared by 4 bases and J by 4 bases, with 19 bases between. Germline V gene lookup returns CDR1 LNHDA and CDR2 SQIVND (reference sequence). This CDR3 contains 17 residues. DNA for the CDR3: TGTGCCAGTAGTACCCGGGACATAAAAAAATATAATGAAAAACTGTTTTTT. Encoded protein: CASSTRDIKKYNEKLFF. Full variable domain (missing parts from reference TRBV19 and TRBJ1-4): DGGITQSPKYLFRKEGQNVTLSCEQNLNHDAMYWYRQDPGQGLRLIYYSQIVNDFQKGDIAEGYSVSREKKESFPLTVTSAQKNPTAFYLCASSTRDIKKYNEKLFFGSGTQLSVL.

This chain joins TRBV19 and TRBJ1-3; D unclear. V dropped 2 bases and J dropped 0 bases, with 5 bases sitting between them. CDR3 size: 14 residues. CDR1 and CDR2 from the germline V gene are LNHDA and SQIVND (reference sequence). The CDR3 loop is CASSIKFSGNTIYF. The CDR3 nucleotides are TGTGCCAGTAGTATAAAGTTCTCTGGAAACACCATATATTTT.

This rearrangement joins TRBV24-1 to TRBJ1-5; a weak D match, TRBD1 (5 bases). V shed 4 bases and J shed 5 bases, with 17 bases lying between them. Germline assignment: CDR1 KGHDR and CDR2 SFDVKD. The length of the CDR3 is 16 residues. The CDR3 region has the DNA TGTGCCACCAGTGACCCGGGGTCGCAGGGAGATCAGCCCCAGCATTTT. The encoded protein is CATSDPGSQGDQPQHF.